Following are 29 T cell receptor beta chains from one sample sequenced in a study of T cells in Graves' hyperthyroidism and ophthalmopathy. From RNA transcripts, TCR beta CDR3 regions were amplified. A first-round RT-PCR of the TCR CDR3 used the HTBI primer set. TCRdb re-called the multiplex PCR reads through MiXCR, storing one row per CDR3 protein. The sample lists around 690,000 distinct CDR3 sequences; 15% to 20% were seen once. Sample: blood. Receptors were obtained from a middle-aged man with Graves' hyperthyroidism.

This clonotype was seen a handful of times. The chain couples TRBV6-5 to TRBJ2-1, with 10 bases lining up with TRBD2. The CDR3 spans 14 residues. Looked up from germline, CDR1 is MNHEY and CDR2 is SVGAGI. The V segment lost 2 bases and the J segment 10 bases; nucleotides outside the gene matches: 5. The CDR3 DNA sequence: TGTGCCAGCAGTTACCTAGCGGGAGAAGGGGAGCAGTTCTTC. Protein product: CASSYLAGEGEQFF.

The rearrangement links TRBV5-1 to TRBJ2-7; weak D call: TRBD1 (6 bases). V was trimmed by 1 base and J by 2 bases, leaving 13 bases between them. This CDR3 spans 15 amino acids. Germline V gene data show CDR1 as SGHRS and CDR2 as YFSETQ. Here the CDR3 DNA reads TGCGCCAGCAGCTTGAAGGGGGACCAAGCCTACGAGCAGTACTTC. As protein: CASSLKGDQAYEQYF.

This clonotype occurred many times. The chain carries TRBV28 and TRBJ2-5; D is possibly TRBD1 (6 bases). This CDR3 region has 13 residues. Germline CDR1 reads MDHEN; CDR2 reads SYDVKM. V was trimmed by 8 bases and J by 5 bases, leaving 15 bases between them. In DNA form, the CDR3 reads TGTGCCAGCCCGTGCAGGGGTGTGGAGACCCAGTACTTC. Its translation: CASPCRGVETQYF.

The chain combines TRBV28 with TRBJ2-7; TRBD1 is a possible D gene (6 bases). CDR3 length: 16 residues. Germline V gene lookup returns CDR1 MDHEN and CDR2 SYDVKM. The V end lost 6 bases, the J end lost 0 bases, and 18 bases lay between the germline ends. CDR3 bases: TGTGCCAGCAGGATCACACAGGGACGAAGCTCCTACGAGCAGTACTTC. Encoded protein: CASRITQGRSSYEQYF. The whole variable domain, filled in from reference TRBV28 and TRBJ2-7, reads DVKVTQSSRYLVKRTGEKVFLECVQDMDHENMFWYRQDPGLGLRLIYFSYDVKMKEKGDIPEGYSVSREKKERFSLILESASTNQTSMYLCASRITQGRSSYEQYFGPGTRLTVT.

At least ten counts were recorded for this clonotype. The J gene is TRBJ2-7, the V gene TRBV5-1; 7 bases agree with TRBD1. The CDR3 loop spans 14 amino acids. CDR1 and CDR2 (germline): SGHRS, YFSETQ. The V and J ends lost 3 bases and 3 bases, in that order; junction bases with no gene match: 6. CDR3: CASSSPGQIYEQYF. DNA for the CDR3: TGCGCCAGCAGCTCACCGGGACAGATCTACGAGCAGTACTTC.

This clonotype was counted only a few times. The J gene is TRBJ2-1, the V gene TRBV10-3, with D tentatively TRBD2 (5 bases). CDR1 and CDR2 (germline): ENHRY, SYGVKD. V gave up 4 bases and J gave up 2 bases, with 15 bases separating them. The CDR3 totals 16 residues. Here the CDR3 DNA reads TGTGCCATCAGTGGCGTGAGCGGTGCCACCTACAATGAGCAGTTCTTC. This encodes CAISGVSGATYNEQFF.

CDR3 nucleotide sequence: TGCAGCGTTGTAGGGGCCTACAATGAGCAGTTCTTC. Amino acids: CSVVGAYNEQFF. The chain has TRBV29-1 and TRBJ2-1, with a possible D match to TRBD1 (5 bases). Trimming took 4 bases from V and 2 from J, leaving 6 bases between them. This CDR3 has 12 residues. The germline V gene has CDR1 SQVTM and CDR2 ANQGSEA.

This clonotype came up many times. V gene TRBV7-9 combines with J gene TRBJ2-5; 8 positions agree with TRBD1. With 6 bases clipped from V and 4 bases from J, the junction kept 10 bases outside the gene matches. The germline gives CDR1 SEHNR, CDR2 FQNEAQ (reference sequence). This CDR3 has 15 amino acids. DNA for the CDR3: TGTGCCAGCAGTCCGACCGGGACAGGTCGAGAGACCCAGTACTTC. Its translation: CASSPTGTGRETQYF.

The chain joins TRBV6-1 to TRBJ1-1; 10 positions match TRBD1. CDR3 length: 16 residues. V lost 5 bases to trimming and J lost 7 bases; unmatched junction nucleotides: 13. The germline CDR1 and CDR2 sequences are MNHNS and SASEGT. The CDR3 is CASSTRRGTGEGEAFF. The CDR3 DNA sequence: TGTGCCAGCAGTACGCGAAGAGGGACAGGGGAAGGTGAAGCTTTCTTT.

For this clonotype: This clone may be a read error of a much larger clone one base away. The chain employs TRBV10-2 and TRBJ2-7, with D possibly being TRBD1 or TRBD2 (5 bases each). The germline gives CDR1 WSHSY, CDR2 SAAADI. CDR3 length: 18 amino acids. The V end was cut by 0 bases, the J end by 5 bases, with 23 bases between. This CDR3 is CASSESRTYRSPEDEQYF. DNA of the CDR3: TGCGCCAGCAGTGAGTCGCGGACTTACAGGTCCCCCGAGGACGAGCAGTACTTC.

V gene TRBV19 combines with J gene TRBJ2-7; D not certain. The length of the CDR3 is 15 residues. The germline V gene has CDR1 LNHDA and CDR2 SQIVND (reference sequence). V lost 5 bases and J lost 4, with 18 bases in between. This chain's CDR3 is CASSPDKVPFYEQYF. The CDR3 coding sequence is TGTGCCAGTAGTCCCGACAAGGTTCCCTTTTACGAGCAGTACTTC.

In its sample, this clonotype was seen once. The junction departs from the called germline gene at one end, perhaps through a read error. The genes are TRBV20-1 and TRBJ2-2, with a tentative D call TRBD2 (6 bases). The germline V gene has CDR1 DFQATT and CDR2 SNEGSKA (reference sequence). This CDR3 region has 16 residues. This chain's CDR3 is CNAPGGLRKNTGELFF. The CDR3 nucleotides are TGCAATGCTCCGGGTGGACTACGAAAGAACACCGGGGAGCTGTTTTTT.

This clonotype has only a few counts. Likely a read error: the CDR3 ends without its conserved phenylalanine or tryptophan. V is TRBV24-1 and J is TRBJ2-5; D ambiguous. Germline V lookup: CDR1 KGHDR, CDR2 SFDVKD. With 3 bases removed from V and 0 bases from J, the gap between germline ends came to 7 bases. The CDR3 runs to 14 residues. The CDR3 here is CATSDTTYQETQYL. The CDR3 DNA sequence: TGTGCCACCAGTGATACGACGTACCAAGAGACCCAGTACCTC.

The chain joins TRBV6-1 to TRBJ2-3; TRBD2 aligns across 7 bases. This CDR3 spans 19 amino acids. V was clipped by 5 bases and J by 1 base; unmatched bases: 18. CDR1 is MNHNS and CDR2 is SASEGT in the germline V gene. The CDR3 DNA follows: TGTGCCAGCAGTCCCCCGTCTAGCGGCAACACACCCGGCACAGATACGCAGTATTTT. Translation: CASSPPSSGNTPGTDTQYF.

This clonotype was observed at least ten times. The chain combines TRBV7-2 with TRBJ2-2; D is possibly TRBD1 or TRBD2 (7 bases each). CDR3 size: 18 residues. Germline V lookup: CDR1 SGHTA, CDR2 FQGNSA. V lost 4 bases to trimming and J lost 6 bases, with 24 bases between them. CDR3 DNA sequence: TGTGCCAGCAGCTCCCAACCCATGGGGAGGGGGCGCGCCGGGGAGCTGTTTTTT. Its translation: CASSSQPMGRGRAGELFF.

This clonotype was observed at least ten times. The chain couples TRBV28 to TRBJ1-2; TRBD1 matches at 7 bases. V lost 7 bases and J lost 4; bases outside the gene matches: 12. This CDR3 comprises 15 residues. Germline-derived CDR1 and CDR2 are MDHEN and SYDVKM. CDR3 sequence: CASIMPGQIPYGYTF. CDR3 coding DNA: TGTGCCAGCATCATGCCGGGACAGATTCCCTATGGCTACACCTTC.

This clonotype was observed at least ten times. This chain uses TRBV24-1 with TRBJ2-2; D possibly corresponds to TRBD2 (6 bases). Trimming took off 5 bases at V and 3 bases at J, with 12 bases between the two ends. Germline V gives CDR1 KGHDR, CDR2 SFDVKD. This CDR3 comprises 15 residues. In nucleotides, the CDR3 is TGTGCCACCAGTGGGGGGGAGCTTTACACCGGGGAGCTGTTTTTT. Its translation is CATSGGELYTGELFF.

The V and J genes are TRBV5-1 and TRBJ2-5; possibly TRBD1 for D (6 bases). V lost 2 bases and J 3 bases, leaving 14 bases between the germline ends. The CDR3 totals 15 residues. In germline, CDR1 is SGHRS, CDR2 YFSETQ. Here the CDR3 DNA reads TGCGCCAGCAGCTTATCCGGGACACCCAAAGAGACCCAGTACTTC. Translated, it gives CASSLSGTPKETQYF.

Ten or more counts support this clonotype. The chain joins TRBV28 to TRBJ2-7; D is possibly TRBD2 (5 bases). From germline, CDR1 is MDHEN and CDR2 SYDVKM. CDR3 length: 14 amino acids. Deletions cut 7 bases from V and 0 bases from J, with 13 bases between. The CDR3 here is CASTSDGVSYEQYF. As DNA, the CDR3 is TGTGCCAGCACTTCCGACGGGGTCTCCTACGAGCAGTACTTC. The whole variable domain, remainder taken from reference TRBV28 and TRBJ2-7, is DVKVTQSSRYLVKRTGEKVFLECVQDMDHENMFWYRQDPGLGLRLIYFSYDVKMKEKGDIPEGYSVSREKKERFSLILESASTNQTSMYLCASTSDGVSYEQYFGPGTRLTVT.

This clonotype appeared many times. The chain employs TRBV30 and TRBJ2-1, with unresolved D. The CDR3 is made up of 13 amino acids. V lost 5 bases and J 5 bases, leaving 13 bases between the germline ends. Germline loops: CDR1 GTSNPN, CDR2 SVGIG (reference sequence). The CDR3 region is CAWGPWSHNEQFF. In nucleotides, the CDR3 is TGTGCCTGGGGCCCATGGTCCCACAATGAGCAGTTCTTC. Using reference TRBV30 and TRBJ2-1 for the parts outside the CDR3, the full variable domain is SQTIHQWPATLVQPVGSPLSLECTVEGTSNPNLYWYRQAAGRGLQLLFYSVGIGQISSEVPQNLSASRPQDRQFILSSKKLLLSDSGFYLCAWGPWSHNEQFFGPGTRLTVL.

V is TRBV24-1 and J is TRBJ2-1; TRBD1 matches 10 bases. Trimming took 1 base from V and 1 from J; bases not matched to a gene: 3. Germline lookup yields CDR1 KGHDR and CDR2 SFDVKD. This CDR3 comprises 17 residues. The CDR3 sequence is CATSDLGGQGSYNEQFF. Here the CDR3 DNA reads TGTGCCACCAGTGATTTAGGGGGACAGGGGTCCTACAATGAGCAGTTCTTC.

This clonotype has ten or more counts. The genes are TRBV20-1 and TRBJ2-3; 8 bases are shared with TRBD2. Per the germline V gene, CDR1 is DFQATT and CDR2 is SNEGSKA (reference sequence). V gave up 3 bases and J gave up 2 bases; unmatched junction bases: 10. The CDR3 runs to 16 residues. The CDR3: CSASSPSGSHTDTQYF. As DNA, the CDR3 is TGCAGTGCTAGTTCGCCAAGCGGGAGTCACACAGATACGCAGTATTTT.

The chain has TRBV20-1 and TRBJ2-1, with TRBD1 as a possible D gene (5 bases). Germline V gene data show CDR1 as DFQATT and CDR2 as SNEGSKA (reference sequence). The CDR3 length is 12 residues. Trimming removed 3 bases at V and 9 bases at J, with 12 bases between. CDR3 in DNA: TGCAGTGCTAGGGGGCCCGCCGCTGAGCAGTTCTTC. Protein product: CSARGPAAEQFF.

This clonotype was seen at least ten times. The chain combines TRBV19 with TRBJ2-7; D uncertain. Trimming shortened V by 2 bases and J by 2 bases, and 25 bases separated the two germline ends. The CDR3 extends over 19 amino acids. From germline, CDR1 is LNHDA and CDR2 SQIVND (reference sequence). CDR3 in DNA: TGTGCCAGTAGTATAAAATGGGTGGGTTATACCTCTGCCGCCTACGAGCAGTACTTC. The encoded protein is CASSIKWVGYTSAAYEQYF.

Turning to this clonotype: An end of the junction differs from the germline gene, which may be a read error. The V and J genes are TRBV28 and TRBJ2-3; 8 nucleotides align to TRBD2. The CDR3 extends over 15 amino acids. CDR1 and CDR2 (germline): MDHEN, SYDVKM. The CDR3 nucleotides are TGTGCCAGCATCGGGGGGGCAGTAAGCACAGATACGCAGTGTTTT. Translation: CASIGGAVSTDTQCF. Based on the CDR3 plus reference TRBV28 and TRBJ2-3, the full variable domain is DVKVTQSSRYLVKRTGEKVFLECVQDMDHENMFWYRQDPGLGLRLIYFSYDVKMKEKGDIPEGYSVSREKKERFSLILESASTNQTSMYLCASIGGAVSTDTQCFGPGTRLTVL.

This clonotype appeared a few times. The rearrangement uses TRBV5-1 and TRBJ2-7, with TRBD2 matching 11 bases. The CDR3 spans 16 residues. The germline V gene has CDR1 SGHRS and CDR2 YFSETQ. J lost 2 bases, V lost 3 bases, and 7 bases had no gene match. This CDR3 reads CASSSHSGRDPYEQYF. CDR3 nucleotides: TGCGCCAGCAGCTCACATAGCGGGAGGGACCCCTACGAGCAGTACTTC.

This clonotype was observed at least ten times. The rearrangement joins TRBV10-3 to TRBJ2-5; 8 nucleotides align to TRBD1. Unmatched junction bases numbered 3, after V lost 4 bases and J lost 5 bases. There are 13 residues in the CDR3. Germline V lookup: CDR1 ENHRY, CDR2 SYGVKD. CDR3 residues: CAISGTGLETQYF. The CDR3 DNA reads TGTGCCATCAGTGGGACAGGGCTGGAGACCCAGTACTTC.

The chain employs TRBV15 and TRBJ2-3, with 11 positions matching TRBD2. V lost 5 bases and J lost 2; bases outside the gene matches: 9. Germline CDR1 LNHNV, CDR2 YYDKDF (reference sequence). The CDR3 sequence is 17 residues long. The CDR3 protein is CATSGSGTSGVTDTQYF. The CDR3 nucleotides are TGTGCCACCAGCGGCTCCGGGACTAGCGGCGTCACAGATACGCAGTATTTT.

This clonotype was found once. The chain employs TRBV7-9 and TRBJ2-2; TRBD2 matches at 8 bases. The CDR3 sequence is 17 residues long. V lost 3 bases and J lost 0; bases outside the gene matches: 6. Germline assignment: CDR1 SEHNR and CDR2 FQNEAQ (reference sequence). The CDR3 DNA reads TGTGCCAGCAGCTTCCGGACTAGCCGCGCGAACACCGGGGAGCTGTTTTTT. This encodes CASSFRTSRANTGELFF.